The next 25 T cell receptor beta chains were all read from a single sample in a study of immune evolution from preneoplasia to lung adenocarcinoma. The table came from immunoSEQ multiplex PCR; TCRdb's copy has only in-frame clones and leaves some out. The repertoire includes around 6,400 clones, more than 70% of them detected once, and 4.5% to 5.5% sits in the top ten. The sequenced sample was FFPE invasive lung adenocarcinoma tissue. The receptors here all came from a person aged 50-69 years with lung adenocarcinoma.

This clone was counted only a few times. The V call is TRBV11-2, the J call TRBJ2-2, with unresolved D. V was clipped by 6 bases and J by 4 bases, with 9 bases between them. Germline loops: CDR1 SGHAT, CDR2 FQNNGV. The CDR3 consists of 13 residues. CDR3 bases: TGTGCCAGCAGTCTCTATGCCACCGGGGAGCTGTTTTTT. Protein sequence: CASSLYATGELFF.

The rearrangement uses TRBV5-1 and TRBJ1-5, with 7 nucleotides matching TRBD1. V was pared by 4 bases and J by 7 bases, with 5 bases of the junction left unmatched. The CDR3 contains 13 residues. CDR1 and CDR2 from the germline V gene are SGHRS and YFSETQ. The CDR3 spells CASSPAGGQPQHF. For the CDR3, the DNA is TGCGCCAGCAGCCCCGCAGGGGGACAGCCCCAGCATTTT.

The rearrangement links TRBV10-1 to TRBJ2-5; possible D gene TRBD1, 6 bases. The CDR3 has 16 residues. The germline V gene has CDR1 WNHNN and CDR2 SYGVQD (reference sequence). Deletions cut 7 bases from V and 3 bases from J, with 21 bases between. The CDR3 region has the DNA TGCGCCAGCACCGGCCCTCCGACAGGATGGGAAGAGACCCAGTACTTC. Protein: CASTGPPTGWEETQYF.

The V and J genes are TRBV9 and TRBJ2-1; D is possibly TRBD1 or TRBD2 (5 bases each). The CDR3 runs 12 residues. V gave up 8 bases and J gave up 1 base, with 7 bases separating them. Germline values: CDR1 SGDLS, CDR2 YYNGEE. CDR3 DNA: TGTGCCAGGGGGGAATCCTACAATGAGCAGTTCTTC. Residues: CARGESYNEQFF.

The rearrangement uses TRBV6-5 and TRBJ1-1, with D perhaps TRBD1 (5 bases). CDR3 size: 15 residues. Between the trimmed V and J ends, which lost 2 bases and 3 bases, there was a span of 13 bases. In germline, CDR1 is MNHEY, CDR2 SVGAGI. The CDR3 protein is CASSYTTGDDTEAFF. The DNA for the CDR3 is TGTGCCAGCAGTTACACAACGGGGGATGACACTGAAGCTTTCTTT.

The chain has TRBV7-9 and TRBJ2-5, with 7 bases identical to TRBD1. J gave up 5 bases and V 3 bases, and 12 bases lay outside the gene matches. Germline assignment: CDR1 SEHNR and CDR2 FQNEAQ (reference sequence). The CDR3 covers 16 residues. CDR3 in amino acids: CASSLGRQVGQETQYF. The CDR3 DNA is TGTGCCAGCAGCTTGGGGAGACAGGTGGGACAGGAGACCCAGTACTTC. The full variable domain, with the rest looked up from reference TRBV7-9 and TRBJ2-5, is DTGVSQNPRHKITKRGQNVTFRCDPISEHNRLYWYRQTLGQGPEFLTYFQNEAQLEKSRLLSDRFSAERPKGSFSTLEIQRTEQGDSAMYLCASSLGRQVGQETQYFGPGTRLLVL.

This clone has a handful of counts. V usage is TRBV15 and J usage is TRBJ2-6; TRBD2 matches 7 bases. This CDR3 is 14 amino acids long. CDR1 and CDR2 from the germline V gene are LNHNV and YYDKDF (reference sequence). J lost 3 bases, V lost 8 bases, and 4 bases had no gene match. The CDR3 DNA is TGTGCCACCGGGGAGGGTGTTGGGGCCAACGTCCTGACTTTC. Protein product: CATGEGVGANVLTF.

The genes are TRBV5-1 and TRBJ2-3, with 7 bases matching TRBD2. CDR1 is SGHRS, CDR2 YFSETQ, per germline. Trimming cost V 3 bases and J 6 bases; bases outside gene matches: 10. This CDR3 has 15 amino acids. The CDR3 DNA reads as TGCGCCAGCAGCTCGACGCCTGGGACTATGGATACGCAGTATTTT. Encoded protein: CASSSTPGTMDTQYF.

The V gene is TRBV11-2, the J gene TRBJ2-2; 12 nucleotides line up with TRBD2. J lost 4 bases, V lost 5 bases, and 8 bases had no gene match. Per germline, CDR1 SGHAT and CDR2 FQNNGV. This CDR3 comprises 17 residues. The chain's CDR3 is CASSPLAGGPSTGELFF. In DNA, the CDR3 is TGTGCCAGCAGCCCACTAGCGGGAGGCCCAAGCACCGGGGAGCTGTTTTTT. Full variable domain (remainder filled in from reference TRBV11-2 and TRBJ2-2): EAGVAQSPRYKIIEKRQSVAFWCNPISGHATLYWYQQILGQGPKLLIQFQNNGVVDDSQLPKDRFSAERLKGVDSTLKIQPAKLEDSAVYLCASSPLAGGPSTGELFFGEGSRLTVL.

The DNA for the CDR3 is TGTGCCAGCAGCAAAGGAAATCGGGGGCGCATTCAGTACTTC. Its protein product is CASSKGNRGRIQYF. The chain joins TRBV21-1 to TRBJ2-4. TRBV21-1 is a documented pseudogene. The CDR3 is 14 amino acids.

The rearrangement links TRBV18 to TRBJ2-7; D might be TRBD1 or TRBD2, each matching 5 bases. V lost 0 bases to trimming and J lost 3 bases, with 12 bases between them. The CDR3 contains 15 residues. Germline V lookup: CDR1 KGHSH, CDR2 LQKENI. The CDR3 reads CASSPPGPQYYEQYF. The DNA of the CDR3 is TGTGCCAGCTCACCACCGGGACCGCAATACTACGAGCAGTACTTC.

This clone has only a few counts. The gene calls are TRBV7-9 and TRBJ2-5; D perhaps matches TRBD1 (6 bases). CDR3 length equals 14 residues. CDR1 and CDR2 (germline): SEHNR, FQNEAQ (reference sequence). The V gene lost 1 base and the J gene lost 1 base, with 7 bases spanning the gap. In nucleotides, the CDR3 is TGTGCCAGCAGCTTAGACAGGGTCCAAGAGACCCAGTACTTC. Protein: CASSLDRVQETQYF.

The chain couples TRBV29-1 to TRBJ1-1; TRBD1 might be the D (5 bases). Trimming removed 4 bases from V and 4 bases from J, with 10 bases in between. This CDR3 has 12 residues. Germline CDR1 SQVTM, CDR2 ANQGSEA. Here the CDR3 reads CSVVFGGTEAFF. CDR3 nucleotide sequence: TGCAGCGTTGTTTTTGGGGGCACTGAAGCTTTCTTT. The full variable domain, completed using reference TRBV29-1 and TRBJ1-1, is SAVISQKPSRDICQRGTSLTIQCQVDSQVTMMFWYRQQPGQSLTLIATANQGSEATYESGFVIDKFPISRPNLTFSTLTVSNMSPEDSSIYLCSVVFGGTEAFFGQGTRLTVV.

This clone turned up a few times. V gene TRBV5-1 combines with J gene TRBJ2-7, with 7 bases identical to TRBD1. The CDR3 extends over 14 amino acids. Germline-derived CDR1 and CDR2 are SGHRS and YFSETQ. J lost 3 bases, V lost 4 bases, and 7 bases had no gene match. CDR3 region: CASSNRRDSYEQYF. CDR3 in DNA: TGCGCCAGCAGCAACAGACGGGACAGCTACGAGCAGTACTTC.

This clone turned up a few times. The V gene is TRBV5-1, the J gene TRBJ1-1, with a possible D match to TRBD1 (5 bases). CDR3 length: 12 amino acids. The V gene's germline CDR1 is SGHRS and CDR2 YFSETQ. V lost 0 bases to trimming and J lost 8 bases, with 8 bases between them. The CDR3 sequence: CASSLAGDEAFF. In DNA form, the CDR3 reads TGCGCCAGCAGCTTGGCCGGGGACGAAGCTTTCTTT.

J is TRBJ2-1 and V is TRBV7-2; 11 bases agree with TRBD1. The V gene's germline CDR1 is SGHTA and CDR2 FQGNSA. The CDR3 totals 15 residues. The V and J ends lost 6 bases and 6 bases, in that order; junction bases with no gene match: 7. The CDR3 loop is CASRSPGTGGNEQFF. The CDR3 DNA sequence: TGTGCCAGCAGGTCCCCCGGGACAGGGGGCAATGAGCAGTTCTTC.

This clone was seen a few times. CDR3 in DNA: TGTGCCAGCAGTTACTTACAGTCGACCGGGGAGCTGTTTTTT. Protein: CASSYLQSTGELFF. The V gene is TRBV6-6, the J gene TRBJ2-2; no reliable D call. From germline, CDR1 is MNHNY and CDR2 SVGAGI (reference sequence). This CDR3 is built from 14 residues. V shed 1 base and J shed 5 bases, with 8 bases lying between them.

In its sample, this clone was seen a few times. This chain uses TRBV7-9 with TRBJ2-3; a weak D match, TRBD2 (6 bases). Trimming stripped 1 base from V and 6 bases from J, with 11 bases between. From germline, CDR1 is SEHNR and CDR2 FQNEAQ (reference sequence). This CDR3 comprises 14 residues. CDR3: CASSLVAASDTQYF. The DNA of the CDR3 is TGTGCCAGCAGCTTAGTAGCGGCATCCGATACGCAGTATTTT.

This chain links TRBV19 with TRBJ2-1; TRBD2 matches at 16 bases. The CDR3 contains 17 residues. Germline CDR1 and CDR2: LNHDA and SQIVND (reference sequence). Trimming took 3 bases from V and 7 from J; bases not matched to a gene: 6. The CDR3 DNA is TGTGCCAGTAGTATGGGGACTAGCGGGAGGGTCGCGAATGAGCAGTTCTTC. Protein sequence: CASSMGTSGRVANEQFF.

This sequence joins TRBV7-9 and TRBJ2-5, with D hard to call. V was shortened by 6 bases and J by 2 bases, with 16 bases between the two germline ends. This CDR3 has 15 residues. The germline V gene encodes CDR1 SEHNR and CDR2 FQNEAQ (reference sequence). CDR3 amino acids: CASSRHRLGQETQYF. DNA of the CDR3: TGTGCCAGCAGTCGACATAGATTGGGTCAAGAGACCCAGTACTTC.

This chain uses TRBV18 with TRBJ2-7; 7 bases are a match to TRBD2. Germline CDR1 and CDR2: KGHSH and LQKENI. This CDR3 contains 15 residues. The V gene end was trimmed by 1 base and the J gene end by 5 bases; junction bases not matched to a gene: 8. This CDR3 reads CASSPRGEGGDEQYF. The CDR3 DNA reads TGTGCCAGCTCACCACGGGGCGAGGGAGGGGACGAGCAGTACTTC. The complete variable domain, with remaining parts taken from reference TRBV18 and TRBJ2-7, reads NAGVMQNPRHLVRRRGQEARLRCSPMKGHSHVYWYRQLPEEGLKFMVYLQKENIIDESGMPKERFSAEFPKEGPSILRIQQVVRGDSAAYFCASSPRGEGGDEQYFGPGTRLTVT.

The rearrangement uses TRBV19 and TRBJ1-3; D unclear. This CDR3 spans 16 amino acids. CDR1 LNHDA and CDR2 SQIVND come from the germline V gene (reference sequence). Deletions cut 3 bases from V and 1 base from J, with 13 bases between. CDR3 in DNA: TGTGCCAGTAGTATGGTGGGGAGCTCTTCTGGAAACACCATATATTTT. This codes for CASSMVGSSSGNTIYF.

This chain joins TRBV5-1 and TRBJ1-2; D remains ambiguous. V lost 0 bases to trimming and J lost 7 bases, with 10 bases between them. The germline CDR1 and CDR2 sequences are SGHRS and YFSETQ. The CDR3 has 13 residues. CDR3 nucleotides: TGCGCCAGCAGCTTGGCCGGGGATATTGGCTACACCTTC. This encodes CASSLAGDIGYTF.

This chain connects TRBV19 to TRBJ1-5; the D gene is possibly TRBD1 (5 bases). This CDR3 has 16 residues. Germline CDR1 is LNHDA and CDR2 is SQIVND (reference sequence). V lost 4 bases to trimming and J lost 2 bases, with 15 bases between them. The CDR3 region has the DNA TGTGCCAGTAGTACAACAGGACTCGTGGGCAATCAGCCCCAGCATTTT. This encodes CASSTTGLVGNQPQHF.

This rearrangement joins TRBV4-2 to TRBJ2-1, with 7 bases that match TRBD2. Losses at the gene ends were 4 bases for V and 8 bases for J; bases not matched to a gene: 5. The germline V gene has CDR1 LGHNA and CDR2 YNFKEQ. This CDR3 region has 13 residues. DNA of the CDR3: TGTGCCAGCAGCCGACTAGCTAGGGATGAGCAGTTCTTC. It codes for CASSRLARDEQFF.